Following are 24 T cell receptor beta chains from one sample sequenced in a study of T cell changes during pregnancy in multiple sclerosis. TCRdb keeps only in-frame clones here, not all; method: immunoSEQ multiplex PCR. The sample comprises around 95,000 clones, around 90% of which are singletons, and roughly 2% rests with the top ten. The sequencing here drew on peripheral blood, taken after pregnancy. These receptors were taken from a female donor in good health, enrolled as a control in a pregnancy study.

The rearrangement uses TRBV21-1 and TRBJ1-4. TRBV21-1 is a recognized pseudogene. This CDR3 contains 15 residues. The DNA of the CDR3 is TGTGCCAGCAGCAGTGGGGGGGCGGGTGCGGAAAAACTGTTTTTT. This encodes CASSSGGAGAEKLFF.

The chain has TRBV5-6 and TRBJ1-1, with 8 positions matching TRBD1. This CDR3 contains 16 residues. The germline CDR1 and CDR2 sequences are SGHDT and YYEEEE. Trimming removed 5 bases from V and 4 bases from J; junction bases left unmatched: 13. The CDR3 loop reads CASRPGQGGGSTEAFF. The CDR3 DNA sequence: TGTGCCAGCAGACCAGGACAGGGTGGAGGAAGCACTGAAGCTTTCTTT.

The chain couples TRBV7-2 to TRBJ2-5; D is perhaps TRBD2 (6 bases). The germline V gene encodes CDR1 SGHTA and CDR2 FQGNSA. The CDR3 length is 16 residues. Trimming removed 1 base from V and 1 base from J, with 13 bases in between. The CDR3 reads CASSLDVGSGQETQYF. CDR3 in DNA: TGTGCCAGCAGCTTAGATGTTGGTAGCGGCCAAGAGACCCAGTACTTC. The whole variable domain, filled in from reference TRBV7-2 and TRBJ2-5, reads GAGVSQSPSNKVTEKGKDVELRCDPISGHTALYWYRQSLGQGLEFLIYFQGNSAPDKSGLPSDRFSAERTGGSVSTLTIQRTQQEDSAVYLCASSLDVGSGQETQYFGPGTRLLVL.

CDR3 coding DNA: TGTGCCAGCAGCGTAGGACTAGCGGGGCCGGGCGAAGAGACCCAGTACTTC. Amino acid sequence: CASSVGLAGPGEETQYF. The rearrangement uses TRBV9 and TRBJ2-5, with 11 bases fitting TRBD2. The CDR3 contains 17 residues. Trimming cost V 0 bases and J 3 bases; bases outside gene matches: 7. Germline lookup yields CDR1 SGDLS and CDR2 YYNGEE.

The rearrangement uses TRBV6-5 and TRBJ1-2; D might be TRBD1 (5 bases). Trimming took 6 bases from V and 0 from J, leaving 14 bases between them. The CDR3 has 15 amino acids. CDR1 is MNHEY and CDR2 is SVGAGI in the germline V gene. In nucleotides, the CDR3 is TGTGCCAGCAGAGGGTCGGGGGGAGCTAACTATGGCTACACCTTC. Encoded protein: CASRGSGGANYGYTF.

The V call is TRBV28, the J call TRBJ1-5, with TRBD1 identical over 9 bases. Germline V gene data show CDR1 as MDHEN and CDR2 as SYDVKM. The CDR3 is made up of 14 amino acids. V trimming: 8 bases; J trimming: 4 bases; junction bases outside the gene matches: 6. For the CDR3, the DNA is TGTGCCAGCGACTCTGGACAGGGGAATCAGCCCCAGCATTTT. Translated, it gives CASDSGQGNQPQHF.

This sequence joins TRBV5-1 and TRBJ2-1; the match to TRBD2 covers 8 bases. The CDR3 has 15 residues. The germline gives CDR1 SGHRS, CDR2 YFSETQ. After removal of 2 bases from V and 4 bases from J, the junction contained 5 bases not matched to a gene. The CDR3: CASSFSGDGYNEQFF. The CDR3 DNA follows: TGCGCCAGCAGCTTTAGCGGGGATGGTTACAATGAGCAGTTCTTC.

This chain uses TRBV6-1 with TRBJ1-5, with D possibly TRBD1 on 6 matching bases. The CDR3 runs to 15 residues. Germline V CDR1 and CDR2: MNHNS, SASEGT. V lost 5 bases and J 4 bases, leaving 15 bases between the germline ends. The CDR3 spells CASSLQGKGNQPQHF. DNA for the CDR3: TGTGCCAGCAGTTTACAGGGTAAAGGGAATCAGCCCCAGCATTTT.

The genes are TRBV5-4 and TRBJ2-5; D unclear. The CDR3 spans 14 residues. Per germline, CDR1 SGHNT and CDR2 YYREEE (reference sequence). V lost 2 bases, J lost 5 bases, and 13 bases lay in between. This CDR3 is CASSFYRSGETQYF. DNA of the CDR3: TGTGCCAGCAGCTTCTACCGGAGTGGGGAGACCCAGTACTTC.

The J gene is TRBJ1-5, the V gene TRBV7-9; the match to TRBD1 covers 7 bases. The germline CDR1 and CDR2 sequences are SEHNR and FQNEAQ (reference sequence). J lost 5 bases, V lost 4 bases, and 2 bases had no gene match. This CDR3 region has 13 residues. DNA of the CDR3: TGTGCCAGCAGCTCCCAGGGGGATCAGCCCCAGCATTTT. This sequence encodes CASSSQGDQPQHF.

The chain links TRBV9 to TRBJ2-7, with 8 positions matching TRBD2. V lost 4 bases and J lost 4; bases outside the gene matches: 13. Germline CDR1 reads SGDLS; CDR2 reads YYNGEE. This CDR3 has 16 amino acids. The CDR3: CASSPGLAGGRYEQYF. In DNA form, the CDR3 reads TGTGCCAGCAGCCCGGGTCTCGCGGGGGGACGATACGAGCAGTACTTC. Looking up the rest from reference TRBV9 and TRBJ2-7 gives the full variable domain: DSGVTQTPKHLITATGQRVTLRCSPRSGDLSVYWYQQSLDQGLQFLIQYYNGEERAKGNILERFSAQQFPDLHSELNLSSLELGDSALYFCASSPGLAGGRYEQYFGPGTRLTVT.

CDR3 bases: TGTGCCAGCAGCCTAAACACCGGGGAGCTGTTTTTT. It encodes CASSLNTGELFF. The chain uses TRBV9 and TRBJ2-2; no clear D. The V gene's germline CDR1 is SGDLS and CDR2 YYNGEE. V lost 4 bases and J lost 2, with 3 bases in between. The CDR3 has 12 residues. Together with reference TRBV9 and TRBJ2-2, the CDR3 gives the full variable domain: DSGVTQTPKHLITATGQRVTLRCSPRSGDLSVYWYQQSLDQGLQFLIQYYNGEERAKGNILERFSAQQFPDLHSELNLSSLELGDSALYFCASSLNTGELFFGEGSRLTVL.

This clone was counted only a few times. J is TRBJ1-4 and V is TRBV19; D possibly corresponds to TRBD1 (5 bases). The CDR3 spans 15 residues. Germline V gene lookup returns CDR1 LNHDA and CDR2 SQIVND (reference sequence). The V gene lost 6 bases and the J gene lost 4 bases, with 15 bases spanning the gap. The CDR3 loop is CASRPVGPNNEKLFF. The CDR3 DNA reads as TGTGCCAGTAGGCCGGTGGGGCCAAATAATGAAAAACTGTTTTTT.

The gene calls are TRBV27 and TRBJ1-4, with D unclear. This CDR3 comprises 14 residues. Germline loops: CDR1 MNHEY, CDR2 SMNVEV (reference sequence). Trimming removed 3 bases from V and 4 bases from J, with 9 bases in between. CDR3 region: CASSLRGLNEKLFF. The DNA of the CDR3 is TGTGCCAGCAGTTTGAGAGGGCTTAATGAAAAACTGTTTTTT.

Points on this clone: A junction end diverges from the germline sequence, so it may reflect a read error. DNA for the CDR3: TGTGCCAGTAATCGGGAGACTGCTGGAAGCACCATATATTTT. This translates into CASNRETAGSTIYF. The V and J genes are TRBV19 and TRBJ1-3; D unclear. This CDR3 region has 14 residues. The germline V gene encodes CDR1 LNHDA and CDR2 SQIVND (reference sequence). The variable domain in full, completed from reference TRBV19 and TRBJ1-3, reads DGGITQSPKYLFRKEGQNVTLSCEQNLNHDAMYWYRQDPGQGLRLIYYSQIVNDFQKGDIAEGYSVSREKKESFPLTVTSAQKNPTAFYLCASNRETAGSTIYFGEGSWLTVV.

The CDR3 loop is CASSPTGLAGVIKTQYF. In nucleotides, the CDR3 is TGCGCCAGCAGCCCCACCGGACTAGCGGGAGTAATAAAGACCCAGTACTTC. The rearrangement links TRBV5-1 to TRBJ2-5; 13 bases align to TRBD2. This CDR3 is 17 amino acids long. Per germline, CDR1 SGHRS and CDR2 YFSETQ. V trimming: 4 bases; J trimming: 6 bases; junction bases outside the gene matches: 12.

V and J are TRBV5-6 and TRBJ2-5; maybe TRBD2 (6 bases). Germline loops: CDR1 SGHDT, CDR2 YYEEEE. The V gene lost 4 bases and the J gene lost 1 base, with 17 bases spanning the gap. The CDR3 length is 16 residues. The CDR3 DNA sequence: TGTGCCAGCAGCATCCGGGGGAGTAACCTCCAAGAGACCCAGTACTTC. It yields the protein CASSIRGSNLQETQYF.

CDR3 residues: CASSYSSEVGELFF. In DNA, the CDR3 is TGTGCCAGCAGTTACTCGTCGGAGGTCGGGGAGCTGTTTTTT. The chain carries TRBV6-5 and TRBJ2-2; D possibly corresponds to TRBD2 (5 bases). Germline assignment: CDR1 MNHEY and CDR2 SVGAGI. The V end was cut by 0 bases, the J end by 7 bases, with 9 bases between. This CDR3 spans 14 amino acids.

This clone was observed a handful of times. V and J are TRBV19 and TRBJ2-7; possible D gene TRBD2, 6 bases. Between the trimmed V and J ends, which lost 7 bases and 6 bases, there was a span of 10 bases. CDR1 and CDR2 from the germline V gene are LNHDA and SQIVND (reference sequence). The CDR3 is 11 amino acids. The CDR3 nucleotides read TGTGCCAGTACGGACGGGGGCGAGCAGTACTTC. The encoded protein is CASTDGGEQYF.

The chain has TRBV4-1 and TRBJ2-6; perhaps TRBD1 as D (5 bases). V shed 3 bases and J shed 3 bases, with 15 bases lying between them. The CDR3 is made up of 17 amino acids. Germline loops: CDR1 MGHRA, CDR2 YSYEKL. CDR3 loop: CASSHLLMGLGANVLTF. Here the CDR3 DNA reads TGCGCCAGCAGCCATCTACTCATGGGGCTTGGGGCCAACGTCCTGACTTTC.

The chain links TRBV19 to TRBJ2-1; possible D gene TRBD2, 5 bases. With 4 bases removed from V and 0 bases from J, the gap between germline ends came to 16 bases. The germline V gene encodes CDR1 LNHDA and CDR2 SQIVND (reference sequence). This CDR3 spans 17 amino acids. The CDR3 bases are TGTGCCAGTAGTACTACTCCGCGGGCTAGCTCCTACAATGAGCAGTTCTTC. It yields the protein CASSTTPRASSYNEQFF. The whole variable domain, remainder taken from reference TRBV19 and TRBJ2-1, is DGGITQSPKYLFRKEGQNVTLSCEQNLNHDAMYWYRQDPGQGLRLIYYSQIVNDFQKGDIAEGYSVSREKKESFPLTVTSAQKNPTAFYLCASSTTPRASSYNEQFFGPGTRLTVL.

This sequence joins TRBV28 and TRBJ2-7; 8 nucleotides agree with TRBD2. This CDR3 is 15 amino acids long. Trimming cost V 5 bases and J 0 bases; bases outside gene matches: 6. Germline V CDR1 and CDR2: MDHEN, SYDVKM. The CDR3 here is CASSPGGEYSYEQYF. The CDR3 DNA sequence: TGTGCCAGCAGTCCGGGGGGGGAATACTCCTACGAGCAGTACTTC. The complete variable domain, with remaining parts taken from reference TRBV28 and TRBJ2-7, reads DVKVTQSSRYLVKRTGEKVFLECVQDMDHENMFWYRQDPGLGLRLIYFSYDVKMKEKGDIPEGYSVSREKKERFSLILESASTNQTSMYLCASSPGGEYSYEQYFGPGTRLTVT.

V usage is TRBV27 and J usage is TRBJ1-2; 9 nucleotides align to TRBD1. Looked up from germline, CDR1 is MNHEY and CDR2 is SMNVEV (reference sequence). Losses at the gene ends were 6 bases for V and 9 bases for J; bases not matched to a gene: 11. The length of the CDR3 is 14 residues. CDR3 bases: TGTGCCAGCAGCCCTCTGGAAGGGACAGGGAGCTACACCTTC. Amino acid sequence: CASSPLEGTGSYTF.

The chain employs TRBV7-9 and TRBJ2-7, with unresolved D. The CDR3 is 13 residues long. Germline CDR1 and CDR2: SEHNR and FQNEAQ (reference sequence). V shed 2 bases and J shed 6 bases, with 11 bases lying between them. This CDR3 is CASSLSISVEQYF. The CDR3, as DNA: TGTGCCAGCAGCTTATCCATCTCAGTCGAGCAGTACTTC.